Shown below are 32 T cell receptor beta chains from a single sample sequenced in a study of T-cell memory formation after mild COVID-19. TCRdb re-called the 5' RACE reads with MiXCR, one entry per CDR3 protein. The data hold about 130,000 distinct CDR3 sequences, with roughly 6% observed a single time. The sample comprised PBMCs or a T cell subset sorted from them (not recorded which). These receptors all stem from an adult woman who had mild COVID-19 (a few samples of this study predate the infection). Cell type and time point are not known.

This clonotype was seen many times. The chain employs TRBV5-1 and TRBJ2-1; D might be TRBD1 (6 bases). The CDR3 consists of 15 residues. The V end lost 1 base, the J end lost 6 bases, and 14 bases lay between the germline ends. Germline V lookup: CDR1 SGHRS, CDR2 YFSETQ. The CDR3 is CASSLLGRGTNEQFF. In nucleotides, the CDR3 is TGCGCCAGCAGCTTGCTTGGCAGGGGAACCAATGAGCAGTTCTTC. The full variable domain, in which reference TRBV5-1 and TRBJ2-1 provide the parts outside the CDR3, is KAGVTQTPRYLIKTRGQQVTLSCSPISGHRSVSWYQQTPGQGLQFLFEYFSETQRNKGNFPGRFSGRQFSNSRSEMNVSTLELGDSALYLCASSLLGRGTNEQFFGPGTRLTVL.

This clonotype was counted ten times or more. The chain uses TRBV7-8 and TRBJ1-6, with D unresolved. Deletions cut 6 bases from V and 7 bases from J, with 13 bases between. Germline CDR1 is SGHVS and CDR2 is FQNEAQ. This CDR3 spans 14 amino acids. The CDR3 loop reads CASRRRSQNSPLHF. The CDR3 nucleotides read TGTGCCAGCAGGAGACGTAGTCAAAATTCACCCCTCCACTTT.

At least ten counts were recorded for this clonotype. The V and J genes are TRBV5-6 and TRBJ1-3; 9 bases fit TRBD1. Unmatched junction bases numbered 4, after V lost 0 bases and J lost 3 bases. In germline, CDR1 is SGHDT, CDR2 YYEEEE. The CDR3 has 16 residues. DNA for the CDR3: TGTGCCAGCAGCTTGGACGGGACAGGGTTTGGAAACACCATATATTTT. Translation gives CASSLDGTGFGNTIYF. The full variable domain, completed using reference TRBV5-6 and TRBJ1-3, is DAGVTQSPTHLIKTRGQQVTLRCSPKSGHDTVSWYQQALGQGPQFIFQYYEEEERQRGNFPDRFSGHQFPNYSSELNVNALLLGDSALYLCASSLDGTGFGNTIYFGEGSWLTVV.

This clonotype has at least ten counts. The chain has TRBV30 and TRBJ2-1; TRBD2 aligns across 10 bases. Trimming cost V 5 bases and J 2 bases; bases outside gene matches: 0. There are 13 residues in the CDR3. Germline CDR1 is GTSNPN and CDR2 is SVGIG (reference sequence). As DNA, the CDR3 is TGTGCCTGGGGACTAGCGGCCTACAATGAGCAGTTCTTC. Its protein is CAWGLAAYNEQFF.

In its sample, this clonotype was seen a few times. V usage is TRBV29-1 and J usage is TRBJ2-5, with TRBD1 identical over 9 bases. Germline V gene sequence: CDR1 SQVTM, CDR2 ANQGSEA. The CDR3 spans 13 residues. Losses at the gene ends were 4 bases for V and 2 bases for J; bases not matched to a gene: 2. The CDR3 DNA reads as TGCAGCGTTGCCGGGACAGGGCAAGAGACCCAGTACTTC. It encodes CSVAGTGQETQYF. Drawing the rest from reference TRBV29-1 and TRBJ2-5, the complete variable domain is SAVISQKPSRDICQRGTSLTIQCQVDSQVTMMFWYRQQPGQSLTLIATANQGSEATYESGFVIDKFPISRPNLTFSTLTVSNMSPEDSSIYLCSVAGTGQETQYFGPGTRLLVL.

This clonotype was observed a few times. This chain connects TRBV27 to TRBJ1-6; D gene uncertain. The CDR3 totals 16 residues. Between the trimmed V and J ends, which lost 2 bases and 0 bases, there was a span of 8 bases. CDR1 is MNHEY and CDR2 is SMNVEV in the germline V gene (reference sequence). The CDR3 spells CASSLTDSSYNSPLHF. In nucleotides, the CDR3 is TGTGCCAGCAGTTTAACGGATAGCTCCTATAATTCACCCCTCCACTTT.

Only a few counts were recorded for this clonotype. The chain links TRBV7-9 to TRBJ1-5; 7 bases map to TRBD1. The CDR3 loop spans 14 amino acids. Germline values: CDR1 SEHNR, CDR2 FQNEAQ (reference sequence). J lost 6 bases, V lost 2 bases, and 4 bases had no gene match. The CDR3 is CASSLMTGLQPQHF. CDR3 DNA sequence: TGTGCCAGCAGCTTAATGACAGGGCTTCAGCCCCAGCATTTT.

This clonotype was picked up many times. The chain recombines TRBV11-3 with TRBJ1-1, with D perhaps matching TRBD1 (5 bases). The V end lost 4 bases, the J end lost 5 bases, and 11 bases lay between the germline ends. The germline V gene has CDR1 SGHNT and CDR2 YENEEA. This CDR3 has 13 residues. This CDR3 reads CASSSGTGTEAFF. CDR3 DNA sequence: TGTGCCAGCAGCTCAGGGACGGGGACTGAAGCTTTCTTT.

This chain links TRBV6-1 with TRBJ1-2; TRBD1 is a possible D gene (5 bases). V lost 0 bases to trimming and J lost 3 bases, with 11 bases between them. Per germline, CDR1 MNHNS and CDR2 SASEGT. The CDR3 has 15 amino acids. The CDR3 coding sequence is TGTGCCAGCAGTGAAGCTCCAGGGATCGACTATGGCTACACCTTC. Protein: CASSEAPGIDYGYTF.

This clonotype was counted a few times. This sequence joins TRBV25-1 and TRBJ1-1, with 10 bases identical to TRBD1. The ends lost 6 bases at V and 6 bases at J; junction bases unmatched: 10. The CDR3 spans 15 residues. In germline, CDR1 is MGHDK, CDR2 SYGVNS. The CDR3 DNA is TGTGCCAGCAGGAAATCCGGGACAGGGGTGCCTGAAGCTTTCTTT. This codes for CASRKSGTGVPEAFF.

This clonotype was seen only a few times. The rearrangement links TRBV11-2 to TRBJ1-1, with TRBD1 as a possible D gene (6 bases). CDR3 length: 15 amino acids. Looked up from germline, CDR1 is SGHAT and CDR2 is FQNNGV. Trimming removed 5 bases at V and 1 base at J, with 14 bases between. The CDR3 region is CASSPRVGANTEAFF. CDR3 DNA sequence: TGTGCCAGCAGCCCCCGTGTGGGGGCGAACACTGAAGCTTTCTTT.

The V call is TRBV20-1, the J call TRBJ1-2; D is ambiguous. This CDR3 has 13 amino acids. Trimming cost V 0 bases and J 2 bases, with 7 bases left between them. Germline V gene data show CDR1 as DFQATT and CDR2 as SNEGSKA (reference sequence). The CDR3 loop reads CSARDSGNYGYTF. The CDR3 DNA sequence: TGCAGTGCTAGAGATAGCGGGAACTATGGCTACACCTTC.

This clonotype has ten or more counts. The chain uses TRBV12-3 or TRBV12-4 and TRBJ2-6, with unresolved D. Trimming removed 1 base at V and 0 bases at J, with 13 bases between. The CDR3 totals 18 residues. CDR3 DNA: TGTGCCAGCAGTTTAGGTACGGGTTCTCGCTCTGGGGCCAACGTCCTGACTTTC. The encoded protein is CASSLGTGSRSGANVLTF.

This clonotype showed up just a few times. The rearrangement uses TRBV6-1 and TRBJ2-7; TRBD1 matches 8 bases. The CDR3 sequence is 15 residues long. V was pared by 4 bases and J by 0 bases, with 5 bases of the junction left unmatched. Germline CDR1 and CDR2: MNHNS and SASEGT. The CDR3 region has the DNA TGTGCCAGCAGTGGTGTGACAGGGGACTCCTACGAGCAGTACTTC. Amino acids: CASSGVTGDSYEQYF.

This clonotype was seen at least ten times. The CDR3 nucleotides are TGTGCCAGCAGCTGGGGCCATACAGAGACCCAGTACTTC. Its protein is CASSWGHTETQYF. The chain carries TRBV7-9 and TRBJ2-5; the D gene is possibly TRBD1 (5 bases). This CDR3 contains 13 residues. Between the trimmed V and J ends, which lost 4 bases and 4 bases, there was a span of 10 bases. Germline V gives CDR1 SEHNR, CDR2 FQNEAQ (reference sequence).

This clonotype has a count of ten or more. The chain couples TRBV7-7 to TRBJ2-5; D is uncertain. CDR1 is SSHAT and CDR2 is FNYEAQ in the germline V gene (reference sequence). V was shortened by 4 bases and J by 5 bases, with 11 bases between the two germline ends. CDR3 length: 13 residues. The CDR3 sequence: CASSYGRSETQYF. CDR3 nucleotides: TGTGCCAGCAGCTACGGACGCTCGGAGACCCAGTACTTC.

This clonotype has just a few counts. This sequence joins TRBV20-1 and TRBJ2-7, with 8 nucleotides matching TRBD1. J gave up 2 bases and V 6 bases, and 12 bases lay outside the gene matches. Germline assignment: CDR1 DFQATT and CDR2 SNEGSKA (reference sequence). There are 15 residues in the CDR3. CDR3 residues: CSAKRPGTGPYEQYF. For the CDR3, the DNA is TGCAGTGCCAAACGACCCGGGACAGGACCCTACGAGCAGTACTTC.

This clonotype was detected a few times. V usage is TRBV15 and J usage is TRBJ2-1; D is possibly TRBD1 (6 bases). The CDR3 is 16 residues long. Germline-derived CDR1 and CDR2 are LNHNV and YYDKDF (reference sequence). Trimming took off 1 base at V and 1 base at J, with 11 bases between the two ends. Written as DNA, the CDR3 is TGTGCCACCAGCAGAGGACAGGAGGTATCCTACAATGAGCAGTTCTTC. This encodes CATSRGQEVSYNEQFF.

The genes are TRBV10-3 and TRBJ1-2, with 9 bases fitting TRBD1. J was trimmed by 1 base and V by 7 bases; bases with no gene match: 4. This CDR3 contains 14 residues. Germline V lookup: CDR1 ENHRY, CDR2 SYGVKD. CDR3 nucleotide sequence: TGTGCCATCACTCCGGACAGGGGTAACTATGGCTACACCTTC. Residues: CAITPDRGNYGYTF.

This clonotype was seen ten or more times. The CDR3 region is CSARPGRSYNEQFF. The CDR3 coding sequence is TGCAGTGCTAGACCTGGGCGTTCGTACAATGAGCAGTTCTTC. The chain is built from TRBV20-1 and TRBJ2-1; D is unclear. In germline, CDR1 is DFQATT, CDR2 SNEGSKA (reference sequence). This CDR3 spans 14 amino acids. The V gene lost 2 bases and the J gene lost 4 bases, with 12 bases spanning the gap.

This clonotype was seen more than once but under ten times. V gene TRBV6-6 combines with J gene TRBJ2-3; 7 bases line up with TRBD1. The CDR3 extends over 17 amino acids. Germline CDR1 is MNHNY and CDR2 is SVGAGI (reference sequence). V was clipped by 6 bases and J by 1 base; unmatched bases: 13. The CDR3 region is CASSKTGLALGTDTQYF. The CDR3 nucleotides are TGTGCCAGCAGCAAGACAGGGCTTGCTCTGGGCACAGATACGCAGTATTTT.

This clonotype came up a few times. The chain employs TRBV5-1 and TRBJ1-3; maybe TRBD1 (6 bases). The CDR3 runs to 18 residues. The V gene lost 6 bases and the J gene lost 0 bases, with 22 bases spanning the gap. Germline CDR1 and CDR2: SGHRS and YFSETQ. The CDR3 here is CASTLPTGNRASGNTIYF. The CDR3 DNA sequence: TGCGCCAGCACCCTACCTACAGGGAACAGGGCCTCTGGAAACACCATATATTTT.

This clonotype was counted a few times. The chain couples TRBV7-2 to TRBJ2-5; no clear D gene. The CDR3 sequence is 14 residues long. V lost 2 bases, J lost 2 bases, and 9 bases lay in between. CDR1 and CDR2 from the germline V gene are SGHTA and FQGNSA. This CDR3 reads CASSLRIPQETQYF. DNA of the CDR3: TGTGCCAGCAGCTTAAGGATACCACAAGAGACCCAGTACTTC.

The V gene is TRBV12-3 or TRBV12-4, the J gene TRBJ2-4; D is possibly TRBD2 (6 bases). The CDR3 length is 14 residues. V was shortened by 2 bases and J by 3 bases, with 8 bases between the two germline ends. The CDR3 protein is CASSLQGGKNIQYF. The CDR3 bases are TGTGCCAGCAGTTTACAGGGAGGCAAAAACATTCAGTACTTC.

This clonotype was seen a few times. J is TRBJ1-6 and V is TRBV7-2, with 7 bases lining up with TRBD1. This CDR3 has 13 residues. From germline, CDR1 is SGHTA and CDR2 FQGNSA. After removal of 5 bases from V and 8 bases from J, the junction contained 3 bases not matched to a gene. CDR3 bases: TGTGCCAGCAGCCGGGACAGATATTCACCCCTCCACTTT. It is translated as CASSRDRYSPLHF.

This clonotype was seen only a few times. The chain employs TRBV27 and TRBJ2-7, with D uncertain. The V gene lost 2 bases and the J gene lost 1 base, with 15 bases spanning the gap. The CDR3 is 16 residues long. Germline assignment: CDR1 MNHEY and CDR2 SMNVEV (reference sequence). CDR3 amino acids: CASSLTWTSRSYEQYF. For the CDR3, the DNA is TGTGCCAGCAGTTTAACGTGGACCTCCCGTTCCTACGAGCAGTACTTC.

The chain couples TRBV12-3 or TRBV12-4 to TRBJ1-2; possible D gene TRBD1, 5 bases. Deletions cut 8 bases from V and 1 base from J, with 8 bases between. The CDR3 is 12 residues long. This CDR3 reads CASGGVNYGYTF. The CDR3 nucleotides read TGTGCCAGCGGGGGAGTTAACTATGGCTACACCTTC.

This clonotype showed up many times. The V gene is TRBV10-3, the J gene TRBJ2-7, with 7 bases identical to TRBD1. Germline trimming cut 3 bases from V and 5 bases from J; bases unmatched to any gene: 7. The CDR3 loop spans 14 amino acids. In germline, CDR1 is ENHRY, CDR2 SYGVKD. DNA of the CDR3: TGTGCCATCAGTGACCCTCGCAGGGGGAACGAGCAGTACTTC. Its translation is CAISDPRRGNEQYF.

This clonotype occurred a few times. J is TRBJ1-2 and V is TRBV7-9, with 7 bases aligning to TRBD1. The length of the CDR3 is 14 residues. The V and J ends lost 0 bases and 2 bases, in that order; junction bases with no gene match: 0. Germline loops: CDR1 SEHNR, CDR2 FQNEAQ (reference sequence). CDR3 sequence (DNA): TGTGCCAGCAGCTTAGCACAGGGGAACTATGGCTACACCTTC. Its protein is CASSLAQGNYGYTF. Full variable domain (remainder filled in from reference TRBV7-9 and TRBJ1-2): DTGVSQNPRHKITKRGQNVTFRCDPISEHNRLYWYRQTLGQGPEFLTYFQNEAQLEKSRLLSDRFSAERPKGSFSTLEIQRTEQGDSAMYLCASSLAQGNYGYTFGSGTRLTVV.

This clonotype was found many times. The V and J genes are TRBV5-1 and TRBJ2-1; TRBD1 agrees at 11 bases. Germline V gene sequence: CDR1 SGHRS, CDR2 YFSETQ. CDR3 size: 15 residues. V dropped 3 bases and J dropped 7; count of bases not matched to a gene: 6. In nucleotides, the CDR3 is TGCGCCAGCAGCTCGGGACAGGGGGTTTTTAATGAGCAGTTCTTC. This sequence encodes CASSSGQGVFNEQFF.

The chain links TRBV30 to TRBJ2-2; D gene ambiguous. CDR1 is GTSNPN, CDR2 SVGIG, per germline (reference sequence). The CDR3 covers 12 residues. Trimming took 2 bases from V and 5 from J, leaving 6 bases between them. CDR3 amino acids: CAWSPSTGELFF. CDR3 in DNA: TGTGCCTGGAGTCCTTCGACCGGGGAGCTGTTTTTT. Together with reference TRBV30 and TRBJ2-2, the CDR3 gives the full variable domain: SQTIHQWPATLVQPVGSPLSLECTVEGTSNPNLYWYRQAAGRGLQLLFYSVGIGQISSEVPQNLSASRPQDRQFILSSKKLLLSDSGFYLCAWSPSTGELFFGEGSRLTVL.

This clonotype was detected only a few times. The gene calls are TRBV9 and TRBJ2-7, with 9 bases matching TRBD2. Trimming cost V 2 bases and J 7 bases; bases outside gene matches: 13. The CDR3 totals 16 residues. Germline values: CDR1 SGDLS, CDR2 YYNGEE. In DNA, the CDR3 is TGTGCCAGCAGCGTCCCCGGAGGGCGGGAGGGGGAGGAGCAGTACTTC. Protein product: CASSVPGGREGEEQYF.